This record covers a single T cell receptor (beta chain). The antigen is unknown. Patients chosen for sequencing had CD8+CD57+ cells that had expanded, as shown by flow cytometry. The ends were cut back, 4 bases at V and 2 bases at J, with 9 bases in the middle. The CDR3 runs 13 residues. Germline V CDR1 and CDR2: SGHRS, YFSETQ. TCR beta VDJ and CDR3 profiling used genomic DNA as template. One entry per CDR3 protein results from TCRdb running MiXCR on the reads. There are approximately 260,000 distinct CDR3 sequences in the sample; roughly 82% occur only once, and 35% to 50% lies in the top ten. This sample is drawn from a study of CD8+CD57+ T cells in acquired aplastic anemia. Overall study: When averaged, DNA from sorted CD4+ and CD8+ cells came to 3 to 3.5 ug. Findings of the study overall: Patients and controls shared twenty-nine CD8+ CDR3 sequences.

Sequencing was carried out using sorted CD4+, CD8+, or CD8+CD57+ T cells (not recorded which) from PBMCs. The rearrangement joins TRBV5-1 to TRBJ1-1; D gene uncertain. This TCR derives from a human donor with aplastic anemia. The CDR3 spells CASSRQSNTEAFF. In nucleotides, the CDR3 is TGCGCCAGCAGCAGGCAGTCAAACACTGAAGCTTTCTTT.